This T cell receptor beta chain derives from a study of blood T cell repertoires in COVID-19. Participants had their cohort set by participant-reported clinical history. Methods used by the authors: Estimation of nucleated cell counts was performed using reference gene primer amplification. Profiled with immunoSEQ multiplex PCR; TCRdb holds only in-frame clones, not every one. Clone size and V and J calls were adopted from that table, with D and trimming inferred from the DNA. The repertoire consists of a few hundred thousand clones, with roughly 91% occurring once and the leading ten covering approximately 2%. The CDR3 spans 16 residues. V lost 3 bases and J lost 2, with 14 bases in between. Germline V gene data show CDR1 as LNHNV and CDR2 as YYDKDF (reference sequence).

Source material: PBMCs or T cells enriched from blood (not recorded which). This receptor was obtained from a woman between 55 and 75 years old who had recovered from COVID-19. This sequence joins TRBV15 and TRBJ1-5, with D perhaps TRBD1 (6 bases). CDR3 nucleotides: TGTGCCACCAGCAGGGTCTACAGGGATGGCAATCAGCCCCAGCATTTT. Encoded protein: CATSRVYRDGNQPQHF.